The present TCR beta chain was sequenced within a study of T-cell reconstitution after alpha-beta-depleted transplantation in children. Whole-study results and caveats: One year post-transplant, T-cell counts and diversity were largely derived from T cells produced anew. Some patients' high day-60 TCRbeta diversity was traced to surviving recipient T cells and thymic progenitors.

This clonotype was observed many times. The antigen remains undetermined. Unique molecular identifiers tagged the TCRbeta library. One entry per CDR3 protein results from TCRdb running MiXCR on the PCR reads. The sample carries some 70,000 distinct CDR3 sequences, roughly 4.9% recorded once. CDR3 length: 15 residues. Germline CDR1 is LNHDA and CDR2 is SQIVND (reference sequence). Deletions cut 7 bases from V and 3 bases from J, with 16 bases between. Sample: PBMCs, mostly from graft donor cells, taken 180 days after TCRalphabeta/CD19-depleted stem cell transplant. This TCR was sampled from a boy younger than two who had a stem cell transplant for acute myeloid leukemia, so the T cells may come from the graft donor. This sequence joins TRBV19 and TRBJ1-5, with D perhaps matching TRBD1 (6 bases). This CDR3 reads CASNGADRHNQPQHF. In nucleotides, the CDR3 is TGTGCCAGTAATGGGGCGGACAGACACAATCAGCCCCAGCATTTT.